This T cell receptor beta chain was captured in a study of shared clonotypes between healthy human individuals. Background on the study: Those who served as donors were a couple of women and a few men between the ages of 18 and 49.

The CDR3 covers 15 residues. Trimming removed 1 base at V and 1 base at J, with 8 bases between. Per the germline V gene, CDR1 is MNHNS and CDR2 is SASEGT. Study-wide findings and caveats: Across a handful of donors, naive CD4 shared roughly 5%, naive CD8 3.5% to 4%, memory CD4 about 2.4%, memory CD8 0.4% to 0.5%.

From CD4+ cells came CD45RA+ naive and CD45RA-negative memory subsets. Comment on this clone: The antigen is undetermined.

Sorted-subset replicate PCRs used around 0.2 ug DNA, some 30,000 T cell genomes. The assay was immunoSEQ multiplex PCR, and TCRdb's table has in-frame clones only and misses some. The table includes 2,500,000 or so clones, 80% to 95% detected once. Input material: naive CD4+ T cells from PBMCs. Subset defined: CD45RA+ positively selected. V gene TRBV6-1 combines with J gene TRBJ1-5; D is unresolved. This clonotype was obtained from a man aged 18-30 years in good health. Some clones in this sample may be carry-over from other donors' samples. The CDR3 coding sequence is TGTGCCAGCAGTGAAGGGCCAGGCAGCAATCAGCCCCAGCATTTT. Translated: CASSEGPGSNQPQHF.